Listed here are 28 T cell receptor beta chains from one sample, sequenced in a study of T cell responses to AZD1222 COVID-19 vaccine. Data came from immunoSEQ multiplex PCR; TCRdb stores just in-frame clones and leaves some out. The sample yields 130,000 to 150,000 clones, roughly nine tenths seen once. The sequencing used peripheral blood, collected 28 days after the second AZD1222 dose. All receptors derive from an adult who received the AZD1222 COVID-19 vaccine.

The sample holds one count of this clone. This chain connects TRBV6-1 to TRBJ2-6; 8 bases align to TRBD1. J was trimmed by 1 base and V by 3 bases; bases with no gene match: 5. CDR1 MNHNS and CDR2 SASEGT come from the germline V gene. The CDR3 has 17 residues. This CDR3 reads CASSEGTGSSGANVLTF. The DNA of the CDR3 is TGTGCCAGCAGTGAGGGGACAGGCTCTTCTGGGGCCAACGTCCTGACTTTC.

The CDR3 reads CASSYSISGTPYEQYF. Here the CDR3 DNA reads TGTGCCAGCAGTTACTCGATCTCCGGGACCCCCTACGAGCAGTACTTC. The chain recombines TRBV6-6 with TRBJ2-7; D assignment may be TRBD1 or TRBD2 (5 bases each). V lost 0 bases, J lost 2 bases, and 14 bases lay in between. The CDR3 spans 16 residues. Per the germline V gene, CDR1 is MNHNY and CDR2 is SVGAGI (reference sequence).

The V call is TRBV12-3 or TRBV12-4, the J call TRBJ2-3; the D gene is possibly TRBD1 (5 bases). Between the trimmed V and J ends, which lost 7 bases and 10 bases, there was a span of 12 bases. The CDR3 spans 11 residues. The CDR3 nucleotides are TGTGCCAGCACCTGGGGCAGTTCGCAGTATTTT. Translated: CASTWGSSQYF.

The rearrangement uses TRBV7-8 and TRBJ2-2; 7 bases line up with TRBD2. There are 14 residues in the CDR3. Germline V gene data show CDR1 as SGHVS and CDR2 as FQNEAQ. J gave up 4 bases and V 7 bases, and 6 bases lay outside the gene matches. CDR3 sequence: CASKAKRGTGELFF. The CDR3 DNA sequence: TGTGCCAGCAAGGCGAAGCGGGGCACCGGGGAGCTGTTTTTT.

The genes are TRBV10-3 and TRBJ2-7; D is uncertain. Germline CDR1 is ENHRY and CDR2 is SYGVKD. The CDR3 totals 13 residues. V dropped 0 bases and J dropped 6 bases, with 9 bases sitting between them. The CDR3 loop reads CAISESGFGEQYF. The CDR3 DNA is TGTGCCATCAGTGAGTCGGGGTTCGGCGAGCAGTACTTC.

J is TRBJ2-7 and V is TRBV4-3; 8 bases match TRBD2. With 3 bases clipped from V and 6 bases from J, the junction kept 7 bases outside the gene matches. Germline CDR1 is LGHNA and CDR2 is YSLEER. The CDR3 covers 14 residues. In nucleotides, the CDR3 is TGCGCCAGCAGCCAGGGACTAGAAGGGGGCGAGCAGTACTTC. This gives the protein CASSQGLEGGEQYF.

The chain couples TRBV27 to TRBJ2-1, with 13 bases aligning to TRBD2. CDR1 and CDR2 from the germline V gene are MNHEY and SMNVEV (reference sequence). The CDR3 is 15 residues long. V shed 3 bases and J 7 bases; nucleotides not matched to a gene: 3. This CDR3 reads CASSFTLAGGNEQFF. CDR3 in DNA: TGTGCCAGCAGTTTTACACTAGCGGGGGGGAATGAGCAGTTCTTC.

The rearrangement links TRBV4-3 to TRBJ1-4, with TRBD1 identical over 10 bases. The CDR3 loop spans 16 amino acids. CDR1 and CDR2 from the germline V gene are LGHNA and YSLEER. With V trimmed by 1 base and J by 6 bases, 5 bases remained unmatched. CDR3 sequence reads: CASSQGSGTGDEKLFF. CDR3 bases: TGCGCCAGCAGCCAAGGCTCCGGGACAGGGGATGAAAAACTGTTTTTT.

The V gene is TRBV4-1, the J gene TRBJ1-1; weak D call: TRBD1 (5 bases). V was shortened by 1 base and J by 6 bases, with 6 bases between the two germline ends. Germline CDR1 is MGHRA and CDR2 is YSYEKL. This CDR3 spans 12 amino acids. The CDR3 protein is CASSQVGAEAFF. For the CDR3, the DNA is TGCGCCAGCAGCCAAGTAGGGGCTGAAGCTTTCTTT.

CDR3 bases: TGTGCCAGCTCACCAGATGGATGGAGCTCCTACAATGAGCAGTTCTTC. Translating it yields CASSPDGWSSYNEQFF. The chain uses TRBV18 and TRBJ2-1; no reliable D call. Trimming removed 2 bases from V and 0 bases from J, with 11 bases in between. Germline CDR1 and CDR2: KGHSH and LQKENI. This CDR3 is 16 amino acids long.

The chain carries TRBV19 and TRBJ2-3; D unresolved. From germline, CDR1 is LNHDA and CDR2 SQIVND (reference sequence). V was clipped by 7 bases and J by 4 bases, with 15 bases between them. The CDR3 length is 14 residues. CDR3 nucleotide sequence: TGTGCCAGTAAAGAAGAGATTGCATCAGATACGCAGTATTTT. It specifies CASKEEIASDTQYF. Full variable domain (outside the CDR3, taken from reference TRBV19 and TRBJ2-3): DGGITQSPKYLFRKEGQNVTLSCEQNLNHDAMYWYRQDPGQGLRLIYYSQIVNDFQKGDIAEGYSVSREKKESFPLTVTSAQKNPTAFYLCASKEEIASDTQYFGPGTRLTVL.

The CDR3: CASLSLQGATDTQYF. Written as DNA, the CDR3 is TGTGCCAGCTTAAGCCTTCAGGGGGCAACAGATACGCAGTATTTT. The chain employs TRBV27 and TRBJ2-3; TRBD1 matches 8 bases. Germline V gene lookup returns CDR1 MNHEY and CDR2 SMNVEV (reference sequence). V lost 8 bases and J lost 3; bases outside the gene matches: 10. The length of the CDR3 is 15 residues.

The chain has TRBV5-8 and TRBJ1-1; D is unclear. Trimming removed 5 bases from V and 8 bases from J, with 16 bases in between. CDR3 length: 13 residues. Germline CDR1 reads SGHTS; CDR2 reads YDEGEE. The CDR3 spells CASRRGLRSEAFF. CDR3 nucleotide sequence: TGTGCCAGCAGACGAGGGCTCCGATCCGAAGCTTTCTTT.

This clone appeared once. CDR3 bases: TGTGCCAGCTTGAAACAGGGCGGTCAGCCCCAGCATTTT. Translating gives CASLKQGGQPQHF. This chain joins TRBV6-6 and TRBJ1-5, with TRBD1 as a possible D gene (6 bases). Looked up from germline, CDR1 is MNHNY and CDR2 is SVGAGI (reference sequence). Trimming took off 8 bases at V and 6 bases at J, with 14 bases between the two ends. The CDR3 contains 13 residues.

The chain carries TRBV30 and TRBJ1-4, with D perhaps TRBD1 (5 bases). The V end was cut by 2 bases, the J end by 4 bases, with 11 bases between. CDR1 is GTSNPN, CDR2 SVGIG, per germline (reference sequence). The CDR3 runs 14 residues. The CDR3 sequence: CAWSLGGNNEKLFF. The DNA of the CDR3 is TGTGCCTGGAGTTTGGGGGGGAATAATGAAAAACTGTTTTTT.

The chain uses TRBV5-1 and TRBJ2-2; TRBD1 matches at 7 bases. CDR1 is SGHRS and CDR2 is YFSETQ in the germline V gene. V shed 5 bases, J shed 5 bases, and the junction held 9 bases outside the gene matches. The CDR3 runs to 15 residues. CDR3 sequence: CASSITGDETGELFF. The DNA of the CDR3 is TGCGCCAGCAGTATTACAGGGGATGAAACCGGGGAGCTGTTTTTT.

This chain connects TRBV12-3 or TRBV12-4 to TRBJ2-7, with 9 positions matching TRBD1. Trimming cost V 8 bases and J 3 bases; bases outside gene matches: 5. The length of the CDR3 is 13 residues. The CDR3 spells CASGRDRVYEQYF. Here the CDR3 DNA reads TGTGCCAGCGGACGGGACAGGGTCTACGAGCAGTACTTC.

The chain employs TRBV6-5 and TRBJ1-1, with a tentative D call TRBD1 (6 bases). V dropped 4 bases and J dropped 10 bases, with 19 bases sitting between them. The CDR3 totals 14 residues. Germline CDR1 reads MNHEY; CDR2 reads SVGAGI. CDR3: CASSLGANREAAFF. The CDR3 region has the DNA TGTGCCAGCAGTTTGGGCGCCAACAGGGAGGCAGCTTTCTTT.

The chain recombines TRBV7-2 with TRBJ2-1, with 14 bases identical to TRBD2. Germline lookup yields CDR1 SGHTA and CDR2 FQGNSA. V shed 1 base and J 8 bases; nucleotides not matched to a gene: 1. CDR3 length: 15 amino acids. CDR3 sequence reads: CASSLGTSGRYEQFF. CDR3 in DNA: TGTGCCAGCAGCTTAGGGACTAGCGGGAGGTATGAGCAGTTCTTC.

The chain couples TRBV9 to TRBJ1-5, with unresolved D. Deletions cut 4 bases from V and 6 bases from J, with 14 bases between. This CDR3 has 14 amino acids. Germline lookup yields CDR1 SGDLS and CDR2 YYNGEE. CDR3 bases: TGTGCCAGCAGCCAATCTTCAGGAACTCAGCCCCAGCATTTT. It codes for CASSQSSGTQPQHF. Full variable domain (remainder filled in from reference TRBV9 and TRBJ1-5): DSGVTQTPKHLITATGQRVTLRCSPRSGDLSVYWYQQSLDQGLQFLIQYYNGEERAKGNILERFSAQQFPDLHSELNLSSLELGDSALYFCASSQSSGTQPQHFGDGTRLSIL.

The rearrangement links TRBV3-1 (or the pseudogene TRBV3-2) to TRBJ2-2; D uncertain. This CDR3 region has 14 residues. V gave up 3 bases and J gave up 0 bases, with 5 bases separating them. Germline values: CDR1 LGHDT, CDR2 YNNKEL (reference sequence). In DNA, the CDR3 is TGTGCCAGCAGCCAGATGGCGAACACCGGGGAGCTGTTTTTT. Encoded protein: CASSQMANTGELFF.

The rearrangement uses TRBV4-1 and TRBJ1-1; D not resolved. Germline CDR1 and CDR2: MGHRA and YSYEKL. The V and J ends lost 4 bases and 1 base respectively, with 13 bases between them. The CDR3 runs 15 residues. Written as DNA, the CDR3 is TGCGCCAGCAGCCCCCGTGGAGGGCGGAACACTGAAGCTTTCTTT. Its protein is CASSPRGGRNTEAFF.

CDR3 residues: CASSPGGTQYF. The CDR3 DNA is TGTGCCAGCAGCCCCGGGGGGACCCAGTACTTC. The V gene is TRBV7-6, the J gene TRBJ2-5; tentatively, D is TRBD2 (6 bases). Trimming shortened V by 5 bases and J by 7 bases, and 8 bases separated the two germline ends. The CDR3 runs to 11 residues. Germline-derived CDR1 and CDR2 are SGHVS and FNYEAQ.

The chain couples TRBV6-4 to TRBJ2-1; weak D call: TRBD1 (6 bases). With 2 bases removed from V and 1 base from J, the gap between germline ends came to 27 bases. The CDR3 is made up of 21 amino acids. Germline V gene data show CDR1 as MRHNA and CDR2 as SNTAGT. CDR3 residues: CASSDPRIGQPAWGSYNEQFF. The CDR3 nucleotides read TGTGCCAGCAGTGACCCACGAATCGGACAGCCAGCTTGGGGGTCCTACAATGAGCAGTTCTTC.

This clone occurred a few times. The rearrangement joins TRBV6-2 or TRBV6-3 to TRBJ2-1; 14 bases are a match to TRBD2. The CDR3 runs 16 residues. Trimming cost V 5 bases and J 4 bases; bases outside gene matches: 4. In germline, CDR1 is MNHEY, CDR2 SVGEGT. This CDR3 is CASSRGTSGSYNEQFF. The CDR3 coding sequence is TGTGCCAGCAGTCGGGGGACTAGCGGGAGTTACAATGAGCAGTTCTTC.

The chain uses TRBV5-1 and TRBJ1-1; a possible D gene is TRBD1 (6 bases). V shed 3 bases and J shed 1 base, with 13 bases lying between them. Germline lookup yields CDR1 SGHRS and CDR2 YFSETQ. The length of the CDR3 is 15 residues. The CDR3 coding sequence is TGCGCCAGCAGCTGGTCGACAGGCAAGAACACTGAAGCTTTCTTT. This codes for CASSWSTGKNTEAFF.

The genes are TRBV3-1 (or the pseudogene TRBV3-2) and TRBJ1-3; 8 nucleotides agree with TRBD1. CDR3 size: 16 residues. Trimming cost V 2 bases and J 2 bases; bases outside gene matches: 5. Germline CDR1 LGHDT, CDR2 YNNKEL (reference sequence). The CDR3 reads CASSQLPTGAGNTIYF. CDR3 sequence (DNA): TGTGCCAGCAGCCAACTCCCGACAGGGGCTGGAAACACCATATATTTT.

V is TRBV5-4 and J is TRBJ2-7, with a possible D match to TRBD1 (6 bases). Germline CDR1 reads SGHNT; CDR2 reads YYREEE (reference sequence). The CDR3 length is 14 residues. V was pared by 0 bases and J by 1 base, with 8 bases between. For the CDR3, the DNA is TGTGCCAGCAGCTTGGAGCAGGGGTCCTACGAGCAGTACTTC. Translating it yields CASSLEQGSYEQYF.